The 9 T cell receptor beta chains below come from one sample, sequenced in a study of shared clonotypes between healthy human individuals. The repertoire was sequenced with immunoSEQ multiplex PCR; TCRdb's copy has only in-frame clones and lacks some. The sample carries about 680,000 clones, around four fifths recorded once. The specimen was memory CD4+ T cells sorted from blood. The sample's subset: CD45RA-negative fraction. All receptors derive from a woman in her twenties or thirties in good health.

This clone has just a few counts. The rearrangement links TRBV7-8 to TRBJ2-5, with D hard to call. The V and J ends lost 5 bases and 5 bases respectively, with 15 bases between them. The length of the CDR3 is 14 residues. Germline lookup yields CDR1 SGHVS and CDR2 FQNEAQ. The CDR3 sequence is CASSLFRVQETQYF. The CDR3 DNA reads TGTGCCAGCAGCCTGTTTCGGGTACAGGAGACCCAGTACTTC.

The rearrangement joins TRBV27 to TRBJ1-3; 9 bases agree with TRBD1. Trimming at V came to 6 bases and at J to 4 bases, leaving 13 bases not matched to a gene. Germline assignment: CDR1 MNHEY and CDR2 SMNVEV (reference sequence). The CDR3 sequence is 17 residues long. This CDR3 is CASRENPGQGSGNTIYF. CDR3 DNA sequence: TGTGCCAGCAGGGAGAATCCGGGACAGGGTTCGGGAAACACCATATATTTT.

This clone was counted a single time. The chain has TRBV27 and TRBJ2-5; no reliable D call. The CDR3 is 13 amino acids. Germline lookup yields CDR1 MNHEY and CDR2 SMNVEV (reference sequence). Trimming cost V 6 bases and J 5 bases, with 13 bases left between them. The CDR3, as DNA: TGTGCCAGCAGAGGGCGGCTTTGGGAGACCCAGTACTTC. This translates into CASRGRLWETQYF.

The J gene is TRBJ1-1, the V gene TRBV5-1; D is perhaps TRBD1 (5 bases). The CDR3 totals 13 residues. Trimming pared 2 bases from V and 3 bases from J, leaving 8 bases between. Germline loops: CDR1 SGHRS, CDR2 YFSETQ. CDR3: CASSLTRDTEAFF. The DNA for the CDR3 is TGCGCCAGCAGCTTAACCAGGGACACTGAAGCTTTCTTT.

This clone was seen only a few times. The V gene is TRBV28, the J gene TRBJ2-3, with D maybe TRBD2 (5 bases). Per the germline V gene, CDR1 is MDHEN and CDR2 is SYDVKM. V lost 4 bases, J lost 9 bases, and 29 bases lay in between. The CDR3 contains 18 residues. The CDR3 DNA reads TGTGCCAGCAGTTCCATTTCGCATCGGACCCGCCGAGGGTCGACGCAGTATTTT. Amino acids: CASSSISHRTRRGSTQYF.

V is TRBV5-1 and J is TRBJ2-7; D is unclear. The CDR3 extends over 13 amino acids. V lost 4 bases, J lost 0 bases, and 8 bases lay in between. Germline V gene sequence: CDR1 SGHRS, CDR2 YFSETQ. The DNA for the CDR3 is TGCGCCAGCAGCCCCCCTAGCTCCTACGAGCAGTACTTC. Its protein product is CASSPPSSYEQYF. The complete variable domain, with remaining parts taken from reference TRBV5-1 and TRBJ2-7, reads KAGVTQTPRYLIKTRGQQVTLSCSPISGHRSVSWYQQTPGQGLQFLFEYFSETQRNKGNFPGRFSGRQFSNSRSEMNVSTLELGDSALYLCASSPPSSYEQYFGPGTRLTVT.

The V call is TRBV28, the J call TRBJ2-1, with 7 bases matching TRBD2. Germline CDR1 is MDHEN and CDR2 is SYDVKM. The CDR3 totals 13 residues. With V trimmed by 6 bases and J by 10 bases, 9 bases remained unmatched. CDR3 loop: CASRGAGVVEQFF. The DNA for the CDR3 is TGTGCCAGCAGAGGGGCGGGAGTTGTAGAGCAGTTCTTC.

The CDR3 DNA reads TGTGCCAGCAAACTTACCACGGAAGCTTTCTTT. It translates to CASKLTTEAFF. The V and J genes are TRBV28 and TRBJ1-1; D is unclear. CDR3 size: 11 residues. V was pared by 7 bases and J by 8 bases, with 11 bases between. The germline V gene encodes CDR1 MDHEN and CDR2 SYDVKM.

The chain is built from TRBV14 and TRBJ1-6; D is unresolved. Germline V CDR1 and CDR2: SGHDN, FVKESK. The CDR3 is 12 amino acids. The V and J ends lost 1 base and 9 bases respectively, with 4 bases between them. CDR3 sequence reads: CASSQVSSPLHF. The CDR3 region has the DNA TGTGCCAGCAGCCAAGTCTCTTCACCCCTCCACTTT. Using reference TRBV14 and TRBJ1-6 for the parts outside the CDR3, the full variable domain is EAGVTQFPSHSVIEKGQTVTLRCDPISGHDNLYWYRRVMGKEIKFLLHFVKESKQDESGMPNNRFLAERTGGTYSTLKVQPAELEDSGVYFCASSQVSSPLHFGNGTRLTVT.